This TCR beta chain derives from a study of beta chain features in type 1 diabetes (dated by TCRdb to the late 2010s). For the wider study: Mean age, gender distribution, total cell number and subset yield did not differ between patients and healthy donors. A total of roughly 100 million sorted cells were examined across all samples, and the number of cells per subset was strongly correlated with RNA yield. In the study, TCRB repertoires of sorted circulating CD4+ T cell subsets from recently diagnosed type 1 diabetes patients were compared with those of matched healthy donors. Naive and central memory subsets were obtained from all 30 or so donors, but regulatory and stem cell-like memory subsets were isolated from only 8 patients and roughly eight healthy donors. General conclusions and limits of the study: PCR may preferentially amplify shorter templates, but because patient and control samples were amplified and corrected together, any resulting skew would affect both groups equally. Because cDNA was sequenced instead of genomic DNA, highly expressing activated cells could be over-represented, though the groups showed no difference in activation or CD3 levels. At VDJ recombination sites, patients with type 1 diabetes made fewer insertions and deleted more nucleotides, a pattern implying thymic rearrangement abnormalities. In all four CD4+ subsets, TCRB CDR3 length was moderately but significantly shorter in type 1 diabetes patients. Because the HLA sub-analyses included only small numbers of individuals, any influence of HLA type on TCRB rearrangement was left unresolved. Naive, central memory and regulatory TCRB repertoires appeared to be more similar among patients than among healthy donors.

Each donor gave one peripheral blood draw, approximately 110 mL on average, collected into heparinised tubes. A BD FACSAria II and a panel including CD45RO, CCR7, CD25, CD127, CD95 and CD27 were used to sort naive, central memory, regulatory and stem cell-like memory CD4+ T cells. All sorted populations exceeded 95% purity. Right away, PBMCs were isolated by Lymphoprep density gradient centrifugation and were stained directly, with no culture step. So that batch effects would be minimized, each experiment stained and sorted samples in pairs, pairing one healthy donor with one patient. The entire amount of isolated RNA was reverse transcribed using the High Capacity cDNA Reverse Transcription Kit, so the sequenced TCRB transcripts were expressed ones. Survey-depth immunoSEQ sequencing was performed on stem cell-like memory T cell samples, with an average of roughly 1 million total reads per sample. Sorted cells were lysed in RLT buffer and RNA was extracted with DNase-treated RNeasy Micro or Mini kits, depending on cell number. Each cell subset was processed separately to prevent cross-contamination, with patient and healthy donor samples processed together. Using the immunoSEQ multiplex PCR, TCRB sequences were amplified from cDNA into 87-bp fragments spanning the CDR3 region. Sequencing of the amplicons was done on the Illumina HiSeq platform. In the authors' own workflow: PCR bias was computationally corrected using synthetic template baselines, reads within Hamming distance 2 were collapsed, and singletons that could not be merged were discarded. Reads were aligned against IMGT so that V, D and J genes, CDR3 length and insertions or deletions at six rearrangement sites could be assigned. Within each subset, clonotype counts were normalized to the number of sorted cells before true diversity and Gini coefficients were calculated with the tcR R package. The overlap coefficient, calculated on TCRB nucleotide sequences, was used to quantify repertoire sharing. TCRdb stores this immuneACCESS table with in-frame sequences only. Part of the clones is absent; in the studies checked, under half of the shortfall reflects unresolved V genes, and no reason is known for the rest. That table is the source of V, J and clone size, and D and trimming were worked out from the DNA. Within this sample are about 110,000 clones, with about 40% of them counted one time only. The ten largest clonotypes hold approximately 0.065% of the sample.

The germline V gene sets CDR1 to SGHAT and CDR2 to FQNNGV. The CDR3 measures 16 amino acids from cysteine to phenylalanine. Only the CDR3 portion is preserved as DNA: 48 bases, with reading frame beginning at the first base. V is shortened by 5 bases, J by 1 base, and the region joining them spans 15 bases. Concerning this clone itself: Its specific antigen is unknown. Per-base quality was not reported, and no clone a single base away is much larger than it.

Here the chain combines TRBV11-2 and TRBJ1-5; a tentative D call is TRBD1 (6 bases match). The sequence was obtained from a woman between 18 and 30 years old in good health. The sample comprised stem cell memory CD4+ T cells from blood. The sample's cell subset or site label, decoded: stem cell-like memory CD4+ T cells. The encoded CDR3 is CASSPGAGWSNQPQHF. DNA sequence: TGTGCCAGCAGCCCAGGGGCTGGATGGAGCAATCAGCCCCAGCATTTT.